The 26 T cell receptor beta chains below all came from one sample that was sequenced in a study of blood T cell repertoires in COVID-19. Measured with immunoSEQ multiplex PCR; TCRdb has only the in-frame clones, and not every one. The repertoire holds 380,000 or so clones, with roughly 88% as singletons. Sequencing was carried out using PBMCs or T cells enriched from blood (not recorded which). These receptors were taken from a woman aged 25-40 years with acute COVID-19.

V usage is TRBV7-3 and J usage is TRBJ1-2; 12 nucleotides agree with TRBD1. Germline CDR1 is SGHTA and CDR2 is FQGTGA. The CDR3 spans 17 residues. The V and J ends lost 2 bases and 7 bases, in that order; junction bases with no gene match: 11. This chain's CDR3 is CASSLLPRGQGALGYTF. CDR3 nucleotide sequence: TGTGCCAGCAGCTTACTCCCGCGGGGACAGGGGGCACTTGGCTACACCTTC.

The chain carries TRBV4-1 and TRBJ2-1, with 7 bases fitting TRBD1. Germline CDR1 is MGHRA and CDR2 is YSYEKL. This CDR3 is 15 amino acids long. After removal of 5 bases from V and 0 bases from J, the junction contained 4 bases not matched to a gene. CDR3 amino acids: CASSKGDSSYNEQFF. As DNA, the CDR3 is TGCGCCAGCAGCAAAGGGGACAGCTCCTACAATGAGCAGTTCTTC.

The chain employs TRBV6-5 and TRBJ2-1; 11 bases map to TRBD2. J gave up 6 bases and V 5 bases, and 6 bases lay outside the gene matches. The germline V gene has CDR1 MNHEY and CDR2 SVGAGI. CDR3 length: 15 residues. The CDR3 sequence: CASSTASGGLNEQFF. The CDR3 region has the DNA TGTGCCAGCAGTACCGCTAGCGGGGGGCTCAATGAGCAGTTCTTC.

V usage is TRBV7-9 and J usage is TRBJ1-2; a weak D match, TRBD1 (5 bases). CDR1 SEHNR and CDR2 FQNEAQ come from the germline V gene (reference sequence). V lost 2 bases and J lost 6, with 22 bases in between. The CDR3 has 17 amino acids. CDR3 sequence: CASSLIKGKTGVHGYTF. CDR3 bases: TGTGCCAGCAGCTTAATAAAAGGGAAAACAGGAGTCCATGGCTACACCTTC.

The V and J genes are TRBV5-4 and TRBJ1-2, with TRBD1 matching over 7 bases. The trim removed 0 bases at V and 3 bases at J, leaving 8 bases unmatched. Looked up from germline, CDR1 is SGHNT and CDR2 is YYREEE (reference sequence). The CDR3 spans 16 residues. DNA of the CDR3: TGTGCCAGCAGCTTGGGGGGCCTCCAGGGGGACTATGGCTACACCTTC. Translating it yields CASSLGGLQGDYGYTF.

This chain connects TRBV27 to TRBJ1-5; 11 bases line up with TRBD1. This CDR3 is built from 16 residues. The V gene's germline CDR1 is MNHEY and CDR2 SMNVEV (reference sequence). Trimming removed 6 bases from V and 7 bases from J; junction bases left unmatched: 11. CDR3 sequence reads: CASSSDGQGARQPQHF. DNA of the CDR3: TGTGCCAGCAGCTCTGATGGACAGGGGGCTCGGCAGCCCCAGCATTTT.

This clone was counted a single time. At the DNA level, this CDR3 is encoded by other sequences in the same sample as well. The V gene is TRBV29-1, the J gene TRBJ1-2, with 7 bases lining up with TRBD1. This CDR3 is built from 12 residues. Trimming removed 2 bases from V and 4 bases from J; junction bases left unmatched: 1. In germline, CDR1 is SQVTM, CDR2 ANQGSEA. This CDR3 is CSVEQGGYGYTF. CDR3 in DNA: TGCAGCGTTGAACAGGGGGGCTATGGCTACACCTTC.

The chain couples TRBV24-1 to TRBJ2-7; a possible D gene is TRBD1 (6 bases). This CDR3 region has 17 residues. Trimming shortened V by 9 bases and J by 3 bases, and 26 bases separated the two germline ends. Germline assignment: CDR1 KGHDR and CDR2 SFDVKD. The CDR3 here is CATQSRSATGNFYEQYF. As DNA, the CDR3 is TGTGCCACCCAGTCTCGCTCGGCCACAGGGAATTTCTACGAGCAGTACTTC.

The genes are TRBV30 and TRBJ1-5; a possible D gene is TRBD1 (5 bases). CDR3 size: 15 residues. The germline V gene has CDR1 GTSNPN and CDR2 SVGIG (reference sequence). V lost 0 bases and J lost 0, with 9 bases in between. CDR3 in amino acids: CAWSVGGVSNQPQHF. The CDR3 nucleotides read TGTGCCTGGAGTGTGGGGGGGGTTAGCAATCAGCCCCAGCATTTT.

J is TRBJ2-7 and V is TRBV6-2 or TRBV6-3, with D maybe TRBD1 (6 bases). Germline V gene lookup returns CDR1 MNHEY and CDR2 SVGEGT. Trimming took 2 bases from V and 4 from J, leaving 12 bases between them. The CDR3 has 14 residues. Here the CDR3 DNA reads TGTGCCAGCAGTTACCTGGGGACAAAATACGAGCAGTACTTC. Protein: CASSYLGTKYEQYF.

The V and J genes are TRBV9 and TRBJ2-1; 7 bases agree with TRBD2. The J segment lost 0 bases and the V segment lost 0 bases, leaving 6 bases of the junction unmatched. Germline V CDR1 and CDR2: SGDLS, YYNGEE. The CDR3 covers 17 residues. The DNA of the CDR3 is TGTGCCAGCAGCGTAGCTTGGGGGGGGAGCTCCTACAATGAGCAGTTCTTC. This translates into CASSVAWGGSSYNEQFF.

The chain joins TRBV30 to TRBJ1-4; TRBD1 matches 10 bases. The V segment lost 0 bases and the J segment 4 bases; nucleotides outside the gene matches: 5. Germline lookup yields CDR1 GTSNPN and CDR2 SVGIG (reference sequence). This CDR3 has 16 residues. The CDR3 loop is CAWSVPGTGVNEKLFF. In nucleotides, the CDR3 is TGTGCCTGGAGTGTACCCGGGACAGGGGTTAATGAAAAACTGTTTTTT.

The V gene is TRBV4-3, the J gene TRBJ2-7; 8 nucleotides agree with TRBD2. The CDR3 sequence is 16 residues long. Germline values: CDR1 LGHNA, CDR2 YSLEER. Trimming cost V 0 bases and J 0 bases; bases outside gene matches: 4. CDR3 in amino acids: CASSQEVAGSSYEQYF. The CDR3 DNA is TGCGCCAGCAGCCAAGAGGTAGCGGGGAGCTCCTACGAGCAGTACTTC.

DNA of the CDR3: TGTGCCAGCAGTGAAGTTATACGGGTCTCCCACACCTTC. This sequence encodes CASSEVIRVSHTF. This sequence joins TRBV6-1 and TRBJ1-2, with unresolved D. The CDR3 has 13 amino acids. Trimming cost V 1 base and J 12 bases, with 15 bases left between them. The germline V gene has CDR1 MNHNS and CDR2 SASEGT.

J is TRBJ2-3 and V is TRBV4-1; a possible D gene is TRBD2 (7 bases). This CDR3 is 15 amino acids long. Trimming shortened V by 0 bases and J by 6 bases, and 13 bases separated the two germline ends. Per germline, CDR1 MGHRA and CDR2 YSYEKL. This chain's CDR3 is CASSQDRGGGDTQYF. The CDR3, as DNA: TGCGCCAGCAGCCAAGATAGGGGGGGAGGGGATACGCAGTATTTT.

The chain joins TRBV20-1 to TRBJ1-2, with 12 bases lining up with TRBD1. V lost 3 bases to trimming and J lost 6 bases; unmatched junction nucleotides: 8. Germline V CDR1 and CDR2: DFQATT, SNEGSKA (reference sequence). This CDR3 contains 15 residues. The CDR3 nucleotides read TGCAGTGCTAGTAAGCGGGACAGGGGGCTTCATGGCTACACCTTC. It is translated as CSASKRDRGLHGYTF.

The chain has TRBV4-3 and TRBJ2-7, with 15 bases lining up with TRBD2. CDR3 length: 18 amino acids. Trimming at V came to 4 bases and at J to 0 bases, leaving 7 bases not matched to a gene. Germline lookup yields CDR1 LGHNA and CDR2 YSLEER. The CDR3 DNA is TGCGCCAGCAGCCCCCAGGGACTAGCGGGGGGAACCTCCTACGAGCAGTACTTC. Translation: CASSPQGLAGGTSYEQYF.

This chain uses TRBV3-1 (or the pseudogene TRBV3-2) with TRBJ1-1; 12 nucleotides match TRBD1. Germline CDR1 is LGHDT and CDR2 is YNNKEL (reference sequence). The CDR3 is 15 residues long. Losses at the gene ends were 0 bases for V and 11 bases for J; bases not matched to a gene: 7. CDR3 sequence: CASSQDGTGGRWAFF. CDR3 nucleotide sequence: TGTGCCAGCAGCCAAGATGGGACAGGGGGCCGATGGGCTTTCTTT.

V and J are TRBV6-5 and TRBJ2-6, with 8 bases that match TRBD1. The CDR3 runs 15 residues. With V trimmed by 7 bases and J by 4 bases, 6 bases remained unmatched. CDR1 is MNHEY and CDR2 is SVGAGI in the germline V gene. CDR3 amino acids: CASTMTGAGANVLTF. CDR3 nucleotides: TGTGCCAGCACCATGACAGGGGCCGGGGCCAACGTCCTGACTTTC.

This clone was found a few times. This rearrangement joins TRBV13 to TRBJ1-4; 7 bases map to TRBD1. Germline lookup yields CDR1 PRHDT and CDR2 FYEKMQ (reference sequence). The CDR3 runs 14 residues. Trimming removed 6 bases from V and 8 bases from J; junction bases left unmatched: 9. The CDR3 DNA reads as TGTGCCAGCAGTCTCGGGACAGACGGGGAAAAACTGTTTTTT. Encoded protein: CASSLGTDGEKLFF.

This clone appeared a single time. This chain uses TRBV5-1 with TRBJ2-2; 14 bases match TRBD2. V was clipped by 2 bases and J by 5 bases; unmatched bases: 5. Germline values: CDR1 SGHRS, CDR2 YFSETQ. The CDR3 runs 17 residues. The CDR3 reads CASSFGTSGGRTGELFF. Here the CDR3 DNA reads TGCGCCAGCAGCTTCGGGACTAGCGGGGGACGGACCGGGGAGCTGTTTTTT.

The V call is TRBV7-8, the J call TRBJ2-3, with D possibly being TRBD2 (5 bases). Per germline, CDR1 SGHVS and CDR2 FQNEAQ. The CDR3 length is 15 residues. Trimming pared 2 bases from V and 0 bases from J, leaving 9 bases between. CDR3 bases: TGTGCCAGCAGCTTATCTACGGGGAGCACAGATACGCAGTATTTT. The encoded protein is CASSLSTGSTDTQYF.

The chain uses TRBV7-3 and TRBJ1-1, with TRBD1 as a possible D gene (6 bases). This CDR3 is built from 16 residues. Germline V lookup: CDR1 SGHTA, CDR2 FQGTGA. Trimming removed 1 base at V and 0 bases at J, with 12 bases between. DNA for the CDR3: TGTGCCAGCAGCTTAATGGGGACACACATGAACACTGAAGCTTTCTTT. Protein sequence: CASSLMGTHMNTEAFF. Drawing the rest from reference TRBV7-3 and TRBJ1-1, the complete variable domain is GAGVSQTPSNKVTEKGKYVELRCDPISGHTALYWYRQSLGQGPEFLIYFQGTGAADDSGLPNDRFFAVRPEGSVSTLKIQRTERGDSAVYLCASSLMGTHMNTEAFFGQGTRLTVV.

The chain combines TRBV4-1 with TRBJ1-6, with 8 nucleotides matching TRBD1. V lost 2 bases and J lost 7; bases outside the gene matches: 10. The CDR3 runs to 17 residues. CDR1 is MGHRA, CDR2 YSYEKL, per germline. CDR3 region: CASSQLDRGFGNSPLHF. The CDR3 bases are TGCGCCAGCAGCCAACTCGACAGGGGCTTTGGAAATTCACCCCTCCACTTT.

This clone was seen a handful of times. The chain has TRBV5-4 and TRBJ2-5, with 15 bases lining up with TRBD2. Germline-derived CDR1 and CDR2 are SGHNT and YYREEE (reference sequence). The CDR3 is made up of 18 amino acids. Trimming cost V 3 bases and J 3 bases; bases outside gene matches: 9. The CDR3 region has the DNA TGTGCCAGCAGCTCTGGACTAGCGGGGGGGAACTTGAAAGAGACCCAGTACTTC. It specifies CASSSGLAGGNLKETQYF.

The CDR3 region has the DNA TGTGCCAGCAGCCAACCACAGGGAGAGTCACCCCTCCACTTT. Amino acids: CASSQPQGESPLHF. The genes are TRBV3-1 (or the pseudogene TRBV3-2) and TRBJ1-6; the D gene is possibly TRBD1 (6 bases). CDR1 is LGHDT and CDR2 is YNNKEL in the germline V gene (reference sequence). The CDR3 is made up of 14 amino acids. V lost 2 bases and J 10 bases, leaving 12 bases between the germline ends.